This TCR beta chain is drawn from a study of T cell changes during pregnancy in multiple sclerosis. Profiling relied on immunoSEQ multiplex PCR, and the TCRdb table lists in-frame clones only, not all of them. The data hold 35,000 to 45,000 clones, with more than 75% observed a single time. There are 12 residues in the CDR3. The germline gives CDR1 SEHNR, CDR2 FQNEAQ (reference sequence). The V end was cut by 8 bases, the J end by 2 bases, with 8 bases between. V and J are TRBV7-9 and TRBJ2-3, with D hard to call. The TCR sequence derives from a female donor in good health, enrolled as a control in a pregnancy study. The starting material was peripheral blood, obtained in the third trimester of pregnancy. This CDR3 is CASLPPTDTQYF. DNA of the CDR3: TGTGCCAGCCTACCCCCCACAGATACGCAGTATTTT.